What follows is one T cell receptor (beta chain) and its context. Its antigen remains unknown. Germline loops: CDR1 SNHLY, CDR2 FYNNEI. With 4 bases removed from V and 1 base from J, the gap between germline ends came to 10 bases. CDR3 length: 14 residues. This entry is derived from a study of cytomegalovirus exposure and HLA in healthy donors. PCR primers comprised 60 Vbeta and 13 Jbeta primers. Sequencing was performed with immunoSEQ multiplex PCR; in TCRdb, only in-frame clones are kept and a portion is missing. Of around 190,000 clones listed, 60% to 80% are singletons. Findings and limits, study-wide: The study listed roughly 150 cytomegalovirus-associated TCR beta chains. A highly shared variant cluster was judged a likely technical artifact.

Material for sequencing was PBMCs. This clonotype originated in a woman aged 18-29 years in good health and CMV-seronegative. This sequence joins TRBV2 and TRBJ1-1, with D hard to call. CDR3 region: CASSGRSQNTEAFF. The CDR3 bases are TGTGCCAGCAGTGGTCGCAGTCAGAACACTGAAGCTTTCTTT. Complete variable domain (other parts from reference TRBV2 and TRBJ1-1): EPEVTQTPSHQVTQMGQEVILRCVPISNHLYFYWYRQILGQKVEFLVSFYNNEISEKSEIFDDQFSVERPDGSNFTLKIRSTKLEDSAMYFCASSGRSQNTEAFFGQGTRLTVV.